The T cell receptor beta chain described here comes from a study of CD8 T cells in Susac syndrome. From germline, CDR1 is SGDLS and CDR2 YYNGEE. Trimming took 1 base from V and 5 from J, leaving 12 bases between them. CDR3 size: 14 residues. Random-hexamer reverse transcription was applied to roughly 0.5 to 1 ug RNA. Amplification of TCR beta CDR3 used immunoSEQ multiplex PCR across 54 Vbeta and 13 Jbeta. MiXCR, applied by TCRdb to the immunoSEQ multiplex PCR reads, yields one record per CDR3 protein. Here the sample spans around 99,000 distinct CDR3 sequences, about 95% being singletons. The T cells that were sequenced for TCR beta were CD8+ and CD4+ cells from blood. The control group consisted of healthy donors matched for age and sex. TEMRA cells were FACS-enriched and CD8+ and CD4+ T cells negatively isolated.

This receptor was obtained from a human donor in good health. The gene calls are TRBV9 and TRBJ1-1, with TRBD1 as a possible D gene (6 bases). The material sequenced was CD4+ T cells from PBMCs. The DNA of the CDR3 is TGTGCCAGCAGCGTAAACCTCCAGGGGACTGAAGCTTTCTTT. It translates to CASSVNLQGTEAFF. The full variable domain, rest sourced from reference TRBV9 and TRBJ1-1, is DSGVTQTPKHLITATGQRVTLRCSPRSGDLSVYWYQQSLDQGLQFLIQYYNGEERAKGNILERFSAQQFPDLHSELNLSSLELGDSALYFCASSVNLQGTEAFFGQGTRLTVV.